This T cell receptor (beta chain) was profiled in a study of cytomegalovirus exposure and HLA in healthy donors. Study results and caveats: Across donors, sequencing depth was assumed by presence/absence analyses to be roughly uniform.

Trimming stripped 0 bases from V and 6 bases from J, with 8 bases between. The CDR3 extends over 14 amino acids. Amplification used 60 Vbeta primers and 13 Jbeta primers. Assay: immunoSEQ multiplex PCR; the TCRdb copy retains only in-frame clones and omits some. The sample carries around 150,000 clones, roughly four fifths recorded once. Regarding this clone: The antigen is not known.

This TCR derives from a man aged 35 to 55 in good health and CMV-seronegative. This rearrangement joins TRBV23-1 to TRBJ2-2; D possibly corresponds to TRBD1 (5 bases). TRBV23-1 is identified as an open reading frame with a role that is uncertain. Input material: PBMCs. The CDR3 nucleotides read TGCGCCAGCAGTCAATCGGCAGGGTCCGGGGAGCTGTTTTTT. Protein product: CASSQSAGSGELFF.